The 23 T cell receptor beta chains in this list originate from one sample, sequenced in a study of CDR3 diversity in severe acne. TCRdb redid the calling of the PCR reads with MiXCR, one entry per CDR3 protein. The table shows over 100,000 distinct CDR3 sequences, with roughly half occurring only once. The sample was blood. The source is a male donor with acne.

Turning to this clonotype: One junction end does not reproduce the germline sequence, and a read error may be involved. The J gene is TRBJ2-7, the V gene TRBV7-9; 9 bases line up with TRBD1. Germline V gene sequence: CDR1 SEHNR, CDR2 FQNEAQ (reference sequence). The length of the CDR3 is 15 residues. CDR3 residues: CASSFRQGVSYEQYF. In nucleotides, the CDR3 is TGTGCTAGCAGCTTTCGACAGGGGGTCTCCTACGAGCAGTACTTC.

With regard to this clonotype: A much larger clonotype is one base distant, so this may be a read error. It is likely a read error, because the conserved phenylalanine at the end of the CDR3 is missing. V is TRBV12-3 or TRBV12-4 and J is TRBJ2-3; 8 bases agree with TRBD2. This CDR3 is built from 14 residues. The V gene end was trimmed by 6 bases and the J gene end by 0 bases; junction bases not matched to a gene: 2. CDR3 DNA sequence: TGTGCCAGCAGCGGACTAGCTAGCACAGATACGCAGTATTCT. Translating gives CASSGLASTDTQYS.

The rearrangement uses TRBV20-1 and TRBJ2-1; TRBD2 aligns across 10 bases. CDR3 length equals 15 residues. The V segment lost 0 bases and the J segment 6 bases; nucleotides outside the gene matches: 5. Germline V CDR1 and CDR2: DFQATT, SNEGSKA (reference sequence). The CDR3 protein is CSARDVTSGTNEQFF. CDR3 DNA: TGCAGTGCTAGAGATGTAACTAGCGGGACCAATGAGCAGTTCTTC.

There are many counts of this clonotype. This chain links TRBV7-8 with TRBJ2-1, with 9 bases aligning to TRBD2. Germline CDR1 reads SGHVS; CDR2 reads FQNEAQ. The junction had 3 bases not matched to a gene; V was cut back by 3 bases and J by 0 bases. The length of the CDR3 is 16 residues. The CDR3 sequence is CASSFYSGSSYNEQFF. The CDR3 bases are TGTGCCAGCAGCTTTTATAGCGGGAGCTCCTACAATGAGCAGTTCTTC. The full variable domain, its missing parts supplied by reference TRBV7-8 and TRBJ2-1, is GAGVSQSPRYKVAKRGQDVALRCDPISGHVSLFWYQQALGQGPEFLTYFQNEAQLDKSGLPSDRFFAERPEGSVSTLKIQRTQQEDSAVYLCASSFYSGSSYNEQFFGPGTRLTVL.

Only one count was recorded for this clonotype. Germline is not matched at one junction end, which may reflect a read error. This chain connects TRBV9 to TRBJ2-2, with 7 bases fitting TRBD2. The CDR3 has 15 residues. Germline lookup yields CDR1 SGDLS and CDR2 YYNGEE. CDR3 DNA: TGTGCCGGCAGCCCAAGCGGGGAGTACACCGGGGAGCTGTTTTTT. It encodes CAGSPSGEYTGELFF.

This clonotype turned up a few times. The V call is TRBV7-2, the J call TRBJ2-7, with a weak D call TRBD1 (5 bases). The CDR3 is made up of 15 amino acids. Germline CDR1 reads SGHTA; CDR2 reads FQGNSA. V lost 5 bases to trimming and J lost 3 bases, with 17 bases between them. In nucleotides, the CDR3 is TGTGCCAGCAGCCCCGCGACAGCGCCGGACTACGAGCAGTACTTC. This sequence encodes CASSPATAPDYEQYF.

V is TRBV11-2 and J is TRBJ1-4; D gene uncertain. The CDR3 is 16 residues long. CDR1 SGHAT and CDR2 FQNNGV come from the germline V gene. Trimming took 1 base from V and 2 from J, leaving 11 bases between them. The CDR3 DNA follows: TGTGCCAGCAGCTTAGGGAGTGAGGAGACTAATGAAAAACTGTTTTTT. It codes for CASSLGSEETNEKLFF. Using reference TRBV11-2 and TRBJ1-4 for the parts outside the CDR3, the full variable domain is EAGVAQSPRYKIIEKRQSVAFWCNPISGHATLYWYQQILGQGPKLLIQFQNNGVVDDSQLPKDRFSAERLKGVDSTLKIQPAKLEDSAVYLCASSLGSEETNEKLFFGSGTQLSVL.

This clonotype was found many times. The genes are TRBV7-3 and TRBJ2-1, with 13 bases lining up with TRBD2. Trimming at V came to 5 bases and at J to 6 bases, leaving 1 base not matched to a gene. CDR1 and CDR2 (germline): SGHTA, FQGTGA. The CDR3 has 14 amino acids. CDR3 amino acids: CASSRLAGGNEQFF. As DNA, the CDR3 is TGTGCCAGCAGCCGACTAGCGGGAGGCAATGAGCAGTTCTTC.

This clonotype was seen at least ten times. Just one base apart from a much larger clone, this may be a read error. The V call is TRBV4-3, the J call TRBJ2-7; D perhaps matches TRBD1 (6 bases). Germline values: CDR1 LGHNA, CDR2 YSLEER. CDR3 length: 14 amino acids. CDR3 DNA: TGCGCCAGCAGCCAAGGAACAGGGTCGGCCGAGCAGTGCTTC. Encoded protein: CASSQGTGSAEQCF.

This clonotype was seen a handful of times. This sequence joins TRBV18 and TRBJ2-2, with D maybe TRBD2 (5 bases). This CDR3 comprises 17 residues. Trimming removed 3 bases at V and 4 bases at J, with 18 bases between. Germline loops: CDR1 KGHSH, CDR2 LQKENI. The CDR3 coding sequence is TGTGCCAGCTCACCGAGCCTACTAGTCCTCTCCACCGGGGAGCTGTTTTTT. This translates into CASSPSLLVLSTGELFF.

Details on this clonotype: With a much larger clone just one base away, this may be a read error. The chain links TRBV19 to TRBJ2-1; D ambiguous. The CDR3 spans 14 residues. CDR1 is LNHDA and CDR2 is SQIVND in the germline V gene (reference sequence). The V and J ends lost 6 bases and 0 bases respectively, with 9 bases between them. CDR3 loop: CASRWRSSYNEQFF. The CDR3 DNA is TGTGCCAGTAGGTGGCGAAGCTCCTACAATGAGCAGTTCTTC.

This sequence joins TRBV10-3 and TRBJ2-2; D not certain. CDR1 is ENHRY, CDR2 SYGVKD, per germline. This CDR3 contains 12 residues. Trimming stripped 8 bases from V and 6 bases from J, with 10 bases between. CDR3 in DNA: TGTGCCATCCGGAGAAGTTCCGGGGAGCTGTTTTTT. Amino acid sequence: CAIRRSSGELFF.

On this clonotype itself: It may be a read error: a sequence one base away is much more abundant. The genes are TRBV7-8 and TRBJ2-3, with 10 bases that match TRBD1. The CDR3 runs to 16 residues. V was clipped by 0 bases and J by 5 bases; unmatched bases: 5. CDR1 is SGHVS, CDR2 FQNEAQ, per germline. CDR3 coding DNA: TGTGCCAGCAGCTTAGCTTCTGGGACAGGGGAAGATACGCAGTATTTT. Translating it yields CASSLASGTGEDTQYF.

This clonotype was counted at least ten times. The chain is built from TRBV19 and TRBJ1-1, with TRBD1 as a possible D gene (5 bases). Per the germline V gene, CDR1 is LNHDA and CDR2 is SQIVND (reference sequence). The CDR3 length is 15 residues. Trimming shortened V by 6 bases and J by 2 bases, and 16 bases separated the two germline ends. The CDR3 sequence is CASRREAGYNTEAFF. The CDR3 region has the DNA TGTGCCAGTAGGAGGGAGGCAGGGTACAACACTGAAGCTTTCTTT.

This clonotype was detected only once. Likely a read error: the CDR3 ends without its conserved phenylalanine or tryptophan. V usage is TRBV5-5 and J usage is TRBJ2-7; 10 positions agree with TRBD2. V gave up 4 bases and J gave up 2 bases; unmatched junction bases: 6. The CDR3 is 15 residues long. CDR1 and CDR2 (germline): SGHKS, YYEKEE (reference sequence). The CDR3, as DNA: TGTGCCAGCAGCCGAGGGACTAGCGTAGCCTACGAGCAGTACCTC. Translating gives CASSRGTSVAYEQYL.

J is TRBJ2-7 and V is TRBV29-1; tentative D call: TRBD2 (6 bases). Germline V gene sequence: CDR1 SQVTM, CDR2 ANQGSEA. The CDR3 loop spans 11 amino acids. Trimming took off 1 base at V and 7 bases at J, with 8 bases between the two ends. The CDR3 sequence is CSVEGRGEQYF. CDR3 coding DNA: TGCAGCGTTGAAGGGAGGGGAGAGCAGTACTTC.

This rearrangement joins TRBV20-1 to TRBJ2-5; D remains ambiguous. Germline V gene data show CDR1 as DFQATT and CDR2 as SNEGSKA (reference sequence). The CDR3 spans 14 residues. V lost 4 bases, J lost 1 base, and 13 bases lay in between. The CDR3 region is CSAIPPLVQETQYF. The CDR3 nucleotides read TGCAGTGCTATCCCCCCCTTGGTCCAAGAGACCCAGTACTTC.

As regards this clonotype: A single base separates this from a much larger clone, so it may be a read error. The chain is built from TRBV7-9 and TRBJ2-2; the match to TRBD1 covers 7 bases. Germline trimming cut 7 bases from V and 2 bases from J; bases unmatched to any gene: 10. The CDR3 runs 16 residues. The germline V gene encodes CDR1 SEHNR and CDR2 FQNEAQ (reference sequence). CDR3 DNA: TGTGCCAGCATGAAGACAGGGCGAGGTAACACCGGGGAGCTGTTTTTT. It yields the protein CASMKTGRGNTGELFF.

This clonotype showed up many times. CDR3 nucleotide sequence: TGTGCCAGCAGCCAAGAAAAGGGTTCCACTGAAGCTTTCTTT. The encoded protein is CASSQEKGSTEAFF. The chain employs TRBV4-2 and TRBJ1-1; D is uncertain. Germline V CDR1 and CDR2: LGHNA, YNFKEQ. Trimming removed 0 bases at V and 4 bases at J, with 9 bases between. This CDR3 region has 14 residues.

The table lists this clonotype with many counts. V gene TRBV7-9 combines with J gene TRBJ2-7; the D gene is possibly TRBD2 (6 bases). Between the trimmed V and J ends, which lost 4 bases and 3 bases, there was a span of 16 bases. Germline lookup yields CDR1 SEHNR and CDR2 FQNEAQ (reference sequence). This CDR3 spans 15 amino acids. Here the CDR3 reads CASSSAEGPFYEQYV. The CDR3 coding sequence is TGTGCCAGCAGCTCCGCGGAGGGGCCCTTCTACGAGCAGTACGTC.

The rearrangement links TRBV20-1 to TRBJ2-7; 9 nucleotides align to TRBD1. Trimming at V came to 3 bases and at J to 5 bases, leaving 8 bases not matched to a gene. The CDR3 contains 14 residues. Per the germline V gene, CDR1 is DFQATT and CDR2 is SNEGSKA (reference sequence). The CDR3 DNA reads TGCAGTGCTAGGTCCTACAGGGGGCCCAACGAGCAGTACTTC. Protein product: CSARSYRGPNEQYF.

This clonotype has a count of ten or more. V and J are TRBV7-9 and TRBJ1-6; D is possibly TRBD1 (6 bases). From germline, CDR1 is SEHNR and CDR2 FQNEAQ (reference sequence). The V end was cut by 5 bases, the J end by 5 bases, with 16 bases between. This CDR3 comprises 16 residues. The DNA of the CDR3 is TGTGCCAGCAGCCGCACTAGGGGGGCAGATAATTCACCCCTCCACTTT. This translates into CASSRTRGADNSPLHF.

The chain combines TRBV10-3 with TRBJ2-1; 8 bases align to TRBD2. V was clipped by 4 bases and J by 4 bases; unmatched bases: 6. Germline V gene data show CDR1 as ENHRY and CDR2 as SYGVKD. The CDR3 consists of 15 residues. The CDR3, as DNA: TGTGCCATCAGTGTTTCAGCGGGAGCTTACAATGAGCAGTTCTTC. Amino acid sequence: CAISVSAGAYNEQFF.